This T cell receptor (beta chain) stems from a study of T-cell memory formation after mild COVID-19. CDR1 is GTSNPN, CDR2 SVGIG, per germline (reference sequence). V gave up 5 bases and J gave up 4 bases, with 8 bases separating them. The CDR3 has 11 amino acids. Each CDR3 protein gets one entry after TCRdb re-called the 5' RACE reads with MiXCR. In the table there are fewer than 90,000 distinct CDR3 sequences, 14% of which are singletons. This clonotype turned up a few times. Its antigen remains unidentified. General study findings and limits: Some clones that responded turned up in pre-infection memory, which suggests that cross-reactive memory joined in. Later expanders leaned CD4+, whereas day 15 to 85 contracting clones were balanced CD4/CD8. Nothing confirmed that second-wave clones peaking on day 37 were specific for SARS-CoV-2.

The rearrangement links TRBV30 to TRBJ1-1, with D hard to call. The sequenced material came from PBMCs or a T cell subset sorted from them (not recorded which). The TCR sequence derives from an adult woman who had mild COVID-19 (a few samples of this study predate the infection). Cell type and time point are not known. DNA for the CDR3: TGTGCCTGGCGAGGGAGCACTGAAGCTTTCTTT. This sequence encodes CAWRGSTEAFF.